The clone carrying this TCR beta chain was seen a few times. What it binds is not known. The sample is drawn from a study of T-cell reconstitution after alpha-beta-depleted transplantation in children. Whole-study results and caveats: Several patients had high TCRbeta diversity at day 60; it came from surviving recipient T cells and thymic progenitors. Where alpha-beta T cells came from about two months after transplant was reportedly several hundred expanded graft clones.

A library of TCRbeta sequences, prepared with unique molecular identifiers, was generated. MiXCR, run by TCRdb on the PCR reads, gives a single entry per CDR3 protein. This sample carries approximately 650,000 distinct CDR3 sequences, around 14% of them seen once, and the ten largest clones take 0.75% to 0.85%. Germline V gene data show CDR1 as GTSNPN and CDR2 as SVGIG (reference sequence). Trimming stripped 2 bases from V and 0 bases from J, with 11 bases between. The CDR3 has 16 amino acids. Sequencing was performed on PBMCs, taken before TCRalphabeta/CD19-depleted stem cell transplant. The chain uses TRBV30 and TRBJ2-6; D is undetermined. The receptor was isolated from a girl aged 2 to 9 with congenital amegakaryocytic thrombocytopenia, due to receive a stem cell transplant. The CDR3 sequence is CAWSRFGDSGANVLTF. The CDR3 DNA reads TGTGCCTGGAGTCGGTTTGGGGACTCTGGGGCCAACGTCCTGACTTTC. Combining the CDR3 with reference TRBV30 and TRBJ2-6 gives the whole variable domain SQTIHQWPATLVQPVGSPLSLECTVEGTSNPNLYWYRQAAGRGLQLLFYSVGIGQISSEVPQNLSASRPQDRQFILSSKKLLLSDSGFYLCAWSRFGDSGANVLTFGAGSRLTVL.